The 30 T cell receptor beta chains presented below share a single source sample, sequenced in a study of T cells in women clearing cervical HPV infection. The method was immunoSEQ multiplex PCR; TCRdb's version includes in-frame clones alone and lacks a portion of them. The sample table sets out about 24,000 clones. The source material was blood buffy coat. The receptors shown here come from a woman aged 18 to 75 with a cervical HPV16 infection that either progressed to CIN3+ or cleared (not recorded which).

About this clone itself: The read ends 3 residues early relative to the CDR3; the germline J gene fills the gap. The V call is TRBV5-1, the J call TRBJ2-5; 7 bases line up with TRBD2. The J segment lost 5 bases and the V segment lost 0 bases, leaving 13 bases of the junction unmatched. The CDR3 consists of 17 residues. The germline V gene has CDR1 SGHRS and CDR2 YFSETQ. CDR3 bases read: TGCGCCAGCAGCTTGGAGCTCGGACTAGGGGTCGGTGAGACC. This codes for CASSLELGLGVGET. The entire CDR3 reads CASSLELGLGVGETQYF.

On this clone: The CDR3 goes on 3 residues after the read ends, and that part is filled in from the germline J gene. Distinct nucleotide sequences in the sample also encode this CDR3. The chain uses TRBV7-8 and TRBJ1-2; TRBD1 aligns across 7 bases. The CDR3 has 15 amino acids. The junction had 10 bases not matched to a gene; V was cut back by 3 bases and J by 6 bases. Germline V gene sequence: CDR1 SGHVS, CDR2 FQNEAQ. The sequenced CDR3 bases are TGTGCCAGCAGCTTTTCCCCGACAGGGCAGGATGGC. Translation: CASSFSPTGQDG. The full CDR3 protein is CASSFSPTGQDGYTF.

Remarks on this clone: The DNA ends 3 residues before the CDR3 does, and the rest of the CDR3 is filled in from the germline J gene. V is TRBV7-7 and J is TRBJ2-2; 7 nucleotides agree with TRBD1. Germline V lookup: CDR1 SSHAT, CDR2 FNYEAQ (reference sequence). Germline trimming cut 5 bases from V and 4 bases from J; bases unmatched to any gene: 7. This CDR3 region has 15 residues. The sequenced part of the CDR3 DNA is TGTGCCAGCAGCACCCAGACAGGGCTCACCGGGGAG. It yields the protein CASSTQTGLTGE. The entire CDR3 reads CASSTQTGLTGELFF.

In regard to this clone: From the germline J gene comes the end of the CDR3, since the read stops 3 residues before it. The chain couples TRBV18 to TRBJ2-3, with no clear D. This CDR3 spans 13 amino acids. The germline CDR1 and CDR2 sequences are KGHSH and LQKENI. CDR3 sequence reads: CASSPDSQETQYF. Incomplete CDR3 DNA: TGTGCCAGCTCACCAGATAGCCAAGAGACG.

Remarks on this clone: The observed sequence ends 3 residues before the CDR3 terminus, with the missing tail filled in from the germline J gene. The chain uses TRBV30 and TRBJ2-2; 7 nucleotides line up with TRBD1. Germline V gene lookup returns CDR1 GTSNPN and CDR2 SVGIG (reference sequence). The CDR3 runs 13 residues. CDR3 DNA (partial): TGTGCCTGGAGTGTGACAGGGCGTGAAAAG. This codes for CAWSVTGREK. The entire CDR3 is CAWSVTGREKLFF.

Turning to this clone: Read sequence stops 3 residues before the CDR3 end, and the germline J gene provides the missing end. The chain is built from TRBV19 and TRBJ1-1, with no clear D. V was cut by 3 bases and J by 5 bases, with 10 bases left in between. The CDR3 loop spans 13 amino acids. CDR1 LNHDA and CDR2 SQIVND come from the germline V gene (reference sequence). The covered CDR3 bases are TGTGCCAGTAGTATTGGTAGAGGGACTGAA. It codes for CASSIGRGTE. The whole CDR3 region reads CASSIGRGTEAFF.

On this clone itself: The read ends 3 residues before the CDR3 terminus; that terminus is restored from the germline J gene. This chain joins TRBV29-1 and TRBJ2-7; TRBD2 matches 13 bases. The CDR3 has 15 amino acids. Per germline, CDR1 SQVTM and CDR2 ANQGSEA. V lost 6 bases, J lost 1 base, and 6 bases stayed unmatched. CDR3 region: CSVDKLAGGSYEQYF. CDR3 DNA (partial): TGCAGCGTCGATAAACTAGCGGGAGGGTCCTACGAG.

Points on this clone: The observed sequence ends 3 residues before the CDR3 terminus, with the missing tail filled in from the germline J gene. This sequence joins TRBV18 and TRBJ1-2; 9 positions agree with TRBD1. The germline CDR1 and CDR2 sequences are KGHSH and LQKENI. This CDR3 region has 15 residues. The chain's CDR3 is CASSPPGQGTDTYTF. The sequenced part of the CDR3 DNA is TGTGCCAGCTCACCACCGGGACAGGGCACAGATACC.

A word on this clone: The CDR3 is cut off 3 residues early in the read; its end comes from the germline J gene. The J gene is TRBJ2-2, the V gene TRBV5-4, with 7 bases lining up with TRBD1. This CDR3 contains 15 residues. Germline V gene data show CDR1 as SGHNT and CDR2 as YYREEE (reference sequence). CDR3 region: CASSRQGVRYEKLFF. The CDR3 DNA, read in part, is TGTGCCAGCAGCCGTCAGGGGGTCCGGTATGAAAAG.

As regards this clone: With the read ending 3 residues before the CDR3 end, the germline J gene is used to fill in that end. The V and J genes are TRBV19 and TRBJ1-5, with D uncertain. The CDR3 consists of 15 residues. Germline CDR1 LNHDA, CDR2 SQIVND (reference sequence). V dropped 9 bases and J dropped 1 base, with 16 bases sitting between them. The CDR3 sequence: CASVELGRSNQPQHF. CDR3 DNA (partial): TGTGCCAGCGTGGAGCTGGGCCGCAGCAATCAGCCC.

Note on this clone: The read finishes 3 residues shy of the CDR3 end, and the germline J gene is used to complete it. The chain links TRBV7-2 to TRBJ2-7; a weak D match, TRBD1 (5 bases). Trimming pared 5 bases from V and 4 bases from J, leaving 12 bases between. CDR3 size: 13 residues. The germline CDR1 and CDR2 sequences are SGHTA and FQGNSA. CDR3 DNA (partial): TGTGCCAGCAGCACCCAGACAGCATACGAG. Translating it yields CASSTQTAYE. The entire CDR3 protein is CASSTQTAYEQYF.

A note on this clone: The read terminates 3 residues before the CDR3 end, so the remaining end is supplied by the germline J gene. The chain employs TRBV5-1 and TRBJ2-1; 7 bases are a match to TRBD2. V shed 3 bases, J shed 8 bases, and the junction held 11 bases outside the gene matches. Germline CDR1 reads SGHRS; CDR2 reads YFSETQ. The CDR3 is made up of 15 amino acids. The CDR3 spells CASSSGGGSRDEQFF. CDR3 DNA, as far as it was read: TGCGCCAGCAGCTCTGGCGGCGGGAGTAGAGATGAG.

As to this clone: The read terminates 3 residues before the CDR3 end, so the remaining end is supplied by the germline J gene. The J gene is TRBJ2-6, the V gene TRBV10-3; D uncertain. CDR1 and CDR2 (germline): ENHRY, SYGVKD. Trimming pared 0 bases from V and 0 bases from J, leaving 6 bases between. CDR3 length: 16 residues. CDR3 loop: CAISESSLSGANVLTF. CDR3 DNA, as far as it was read: TGTGCCATCAGTGAGTCGAGCCTCTCTGGGGCCAACGTC.

On this clone itself: The read terminates 3 residues before the CDR3 end, so the remaining end is supplied by the germline J gene. Distinct nucleotide sequences in the sample also encode this CDR3. The genes are TRBV18 and TRBJ1-3, with a possible D match to TRBD1 (5 bases). This CDR3 is built from 13 residues. V lost 2 bases, J lost 7 bases, and 9 bases lay in between. Per germline, CDR1 KGHSH and CDR2 LQKENI. The CDR3 region is CASSPYEGNTIYF. Incomplete CDR3 DNA: TGTGCCAGCTCACCATACGAGGGGAACACC.

A remark on this clone: The read ends 3 residues shy of where the CDR3 ends; the end is completed using the germline J gene. The gene calls are TRBV5-4 and TRBJ2-1; 12 bases match TRBD2. Germline lookup yields CDR1 SGHNT and CDR2 YYREEE (reference sequence). V gave up 3 bases and J gave up 7 bases; unmatched junction bases: 8. The CDR3 consists of 16 residues. CDR3 bases read: TGTGCCAGCAGCTACCCACTAGCGGGAGGTACTAATGAG. Protein sequence: CASSYPLAGGTNE. The complete CDR3 sequence is CASSYPLAGGTNEQFF.

Worth noting for this clone: The germline gene is not matched at one end of the junction; a read error may be the cause. The CDR3 extends 3 residues past the end of the read, so its final part is completed from the germline J gene. This chain uses TRBV7-8 with TRBJ2-1; possibly TRBD2 for D (6 bases). The germline gives CDR1 SGHVS, CDR2 FQNEAQ. The CDR3 consists of 16 residues. The CDR3: CASINLGTSGYSEQFF. The covered CDR3 bases are TGTGCCAGCATCAATCTCGGGACTTCGGGGTACAGTGAG. The full variable domain, with the rest looked up from reference TRBV7-8 and TRBJ2-1, is GAGVSQSPRYKVAKRGQDVALRCDPISGHVSLFWYQQALGQGPEFLTYFQNEAQLDKSGLPSDRFFAERPEGSVSTLKIQRTQQEDSAVYLCASINLGTSGYSEQFFGPGTRLTVL.

Incomplete CDR3 DNA: TGTGCCAGCAGCATAAAAGCCAACAGGGGGGTCTACGAG. Amino acid sequence: CASSIKANRGVYE. In full, the CDR3 is CASSIKANRGVYEQYF. This chain connects TRBV7-8 to TRBJ2-7; TRBD1 matches at 8 bases. The CDR3 extends 3 residues past the end of the read, so its final part is completed from the germline J gene. The CDR3 is 16 amino acids. CDR1 and CDR2 from the germline V gene are SGHVS and FQNEAQ. The trim removed 5 bases at V and 3 bases at J, leaving 12 bases unmatched.

Incomplete CDR3 DNA: TGTGCCATCAGTGAGTCGAGGCTAGCGGGAGGGTCCTACAATGAG. This sequence encodes CAISESRLAGGSYNE. From start to end, the CDR3 is CAISESRLAGGSYNEQFF. The chain uses TRBV10-3 and TRBJ2-1, with 12 bases lining up with TRBD2. The read terminates 3 residues before the CDR3 end, so the remaining end is supplied by the germline J gene. CDR3 length equals 18 residues. V gave up 0 bases and J gave up 1 base; unmatched junction bases: 4. Germline V gene sequence: CDR1 ENHRY, CDR2 SYGVKD.

Of note for this clone: The read finishes 3 residues shy of the CDR3 end, and the germline J gene is used to complete it. The chain recombines TRBV10-2 with TRBJ2-5, with unresolved D. CDR1 is WSHSY and CDR2 is SAAADI in the germline V gene. The CDR3 runs 14 residues. Trimming removed 4 bases at V and 5 bases at J, with 14 bases between. CDR3 DNA (partial): TGCGCCAGCAGTGCTCGTGAAGGGCACGAGACC. Encoded protein: CASSAREGHET. The entire CDR3 protein is CASSAREGHETQYF.

Details on this clone: The read terminates 3 residues ahead of where the CDR3 ends, so the germline J gene completes it. The chain combines TRBV6-2 or TRBV6-3 with TRBJ2-3, with a weak D call TRBD1 (5 bases). This CDR3 is 13 amino acids long. Germline loops: CDR1 MNHEY, CDR2 SVGEGT. CDR3 DNA (partial): TGTGCCAGCAGTTACTCGGGGCAAGAGACG. Protein sequence: CASSYSGQET. The full CDR3 protein is CASSYSGQETQYF.

Notes on this clone: The CDR3 end is not reached by the read, which stops 3 residues before it; the germline J gene fills it in. The chain uses TRBV12-5 and TRBJ2-1, with D possibly being TRBD2 (6 bases). This CDR3 spans 16 amino acids. Germline lookup yields CDR1 LGHNT and CDR2 FRNRAP. Trimming left V 5 bases short and J 5 bases short, with 19 bases between. The covered CDR3 bases are TGTGCTAGTGGTCCTTCCACCCAGCGGGTCCACAATGAG. Encoded protein: CASGPSTQRVHNE. In full, the CDR3 is CASGPSTQRVHNEQFF. Using reference TRBV12-5 and TRBJ2-1 for the parts outside the CDR3, the full variable domain is DARVTQTPRHKVTEMGQEVTMRCQPILGHNTVFWYRQTMMQGLELLAYFRNRAPLDDSGMPKDRFSAEMPDATLATLKIQPSEPRDSAVYFCASGPSTQRVHNEQFFGPGTRLTVL.

The CDR3 sequence is CSVVGETGRPTEAFF. CDR3 bases read: TGCAGCGTTGTGGGGGAGACAGGGAGGCCCACTGAA. The chain carries TRBV29-1 and TRBJ1-1; 7 bases line up with TRBD1. The CDR3 is cut off 3 residues early in the read; its end comes from the germline J gene. The CDR3 loop spans 15 amino acids. V lost 4 bases and J lost 4; bases outside the gene matches: 12. In germline, CDR1 is SQVTM, CDR2 ANQGSEA.

In the case of this clone: The CDR3 extends 3 residues past the end of the read, so its final part is completed from the germline J gene. The V and J genes are TRBV5-1 and TRBJ2-3, with no clear D. The germline V gene has CDR1 SGHRS and CDR2 YFSETQ. There are 13 residues in the CDR3. Trimming removed 0 bases from V and 4 bases from J, with 6 bases in between. CDR3: CASSLVPADTQYF. The sequenced part of the CDR3 DNA is TGCGCCAGCAGCTTGGTTCCTGCAGATACG.

Remarks on this clone: From the germline J gene comes the end of the CDR3, since the read stops 3 residues before it. The chain combines TRBV28 with TRBJ1-1, with unresolved D. CDR3 size: 14 residues. V lost 6 bases and J lost 0, with 11 bases in between. Germline V CDR1 and CDR2: MDHEN, SYDVKM. The CDR3 loop reads CASSHGVMNTEAFF. The sequenced CDR3 bases are TGTGCCAGCAGCCACGGGGTGATGAACACTGAA.

Of note for this clone: The read ends 3 residues before the CDR3 terminus; that terminus is restored from the germline J gene. This sequence joins TRBV7-9 and TRBJ1-2; D call uncertain. Germline-derived CDR1 and CDR2 are SEHNR and FQNEAQ (reference sequence). The CDR3 covers 15 residues. The CDR3 is CASSLALAESYDYTF. Partial CDR3 DNA: TGTGCCAGCAGCTTAGCACTAGCGGAGAGCTACGAC.

As concerns this clone: The CDR3 is cut off 3 residues early in the read; its end comes from the germline J gene. The gene calls are TRBV6-4 and TRBJ2-3, with 12 bases matching TRBD2. Per germline, CDR1 MRHNA and CDR2 SNTAGT. The CDR3 length is 15 residues. V lost 2 bases, J lost 5 bases, and 2 bases stayed unmatched. CDR3: CASSDRLAGVDTQYF. The DNA read from the CDR3 is TGTGCCAGCAGTGACAGACTAGCGGGAGTAGATACG.

On this clone itself: From the germline J gene comes the end of the CDR3, since the read stops 3 residues before it. The chain uses TRBV24-1 and TRBJ2-3; tentative D call: TRBD1 (5 bases). This CDR3 is 11 amino acids long. The germline gives CDR1 KGHDR, CDR2 SFDVKD. Between the trimmed V and J ends, which lost 6 bases and 6 bases, there was a span of 6 bases. The covered CDR3 bases are TGTGCCACCAGTTACAGGGATACG. Amino acids: CATSYRDT. The complete CDR3 reads CATSYRDTQYF.

As to this clone: The sequence runs out 3 residues before the end of the CDR3; the remainder is reconstructed from the germline J gene. The chain employs TRBV5-6 and TRBJ1-2; D not certain. The CDR3 has 15 residues. The germline V gene has CDR1 SGHDT and CDR2 YYEEEE. CDR3 bases read: TGTGCCAGCACCATCCCTAGCGGGATAGTCAATGAC. Translating it yields CASTIPSGIVND. The entire CDR3 is CASTIPSGIVNDYTF.

To note about this clone: Read coverage stops 3 residues before the CDR3 terminus; the germline J gene supplies the remainder. The V and J genes are TRBV7-9 and TRBJ2-4, with TRBD1 matching 7 bases. The CDR3 is 14 amino acids. Germline CDR1 SEHNR, CDR2 FQNEAQ (reference sequence). CDR3 sequence reads: CASSLEVRGSGQYF. The CDR3 bases that were read are TGTGCCAGCAGCTTAGAAGTCAGGGGGTCTGGT.

As regards this clone: The read gets to within 3 residues of the CDR3 end, and the germline J gene fills in the rest. This chain links TRBV2 with TRBJ1-5; D uncertain. The germline CDR1 and CDR2 sequences are SNHLY and FYNNEI. V lost 7 bases to trimming and J lost 0 bases, with 10 bases between them. The CDR3 extends over 14 amino acids. The CDR3 sequence is CASTVQNSNQPQHF. Partial CDR3 DNA: TGTGCCAGCACAGTGCAGAATAGCAATCAGCCC.